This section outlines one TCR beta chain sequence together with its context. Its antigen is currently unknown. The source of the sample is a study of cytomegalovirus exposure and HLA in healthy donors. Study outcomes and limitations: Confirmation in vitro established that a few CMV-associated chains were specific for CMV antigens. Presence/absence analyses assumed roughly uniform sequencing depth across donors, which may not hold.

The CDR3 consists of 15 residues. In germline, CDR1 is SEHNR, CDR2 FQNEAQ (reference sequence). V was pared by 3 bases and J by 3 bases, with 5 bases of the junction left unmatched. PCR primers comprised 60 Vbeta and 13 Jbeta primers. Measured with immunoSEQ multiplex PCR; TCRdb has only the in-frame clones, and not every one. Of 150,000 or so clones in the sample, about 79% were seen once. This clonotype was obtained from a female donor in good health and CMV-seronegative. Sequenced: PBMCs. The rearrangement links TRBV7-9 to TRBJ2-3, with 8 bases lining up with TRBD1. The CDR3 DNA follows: TGTGCCAGCAGCTTCGGACAGGGCGGGACAGATACGCAGTATTTT. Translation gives CASSFGQGGTDTQYF.